The 30 T cell receptor beta chains given below trace back to one sample, sequenced in a study of CD8 T cells in ankylosing spondylitis. These receptors' antigens are unknown. Whole-study results and caveats: Several highly homologous variants made up a TCR beta motif, and this motif appeared characteristic of ankylosing spondylitis blood.

One entry per CDR3 protein, called by TCRdb with MiXCR from the 5' RACE reads. The sample has 300,000 to 400,000 distinct CDR3 sequences, about a fifth seen once. The specimen sequenced was blood, either unsorted or a sorted T cell fraction (not recorded which). Every receptor here comes from a male donor with ankylosing spondylitis.

V is TRBV20-1 and J is TRBJ1-5; possibly TRBD1 for D (5 bases). CDR1 and CDR2 from the germline V gene are DFQATT and SNEGSKA (reference sequence). V shed 6 bases and J shed 2 bases, with 23 bases lying between them. The CDR3 is made up of 17 amino acids. CDR3 bases: TGCAGTGCCATCCGATGGGCACAGGATTGGGGCAATCAGCCCCAGCATTTT. Encoded protein: CSAIRWAQDWGNQPQHF.

The chain couples TRBV27 to TRBJ2-3, with TRBD2 identical over 9 bases. The CDR3 is made up of 18 amino acids. Losses at the gene ends were 2 bases for V and 1 base for J; bases not matched to a gene: 10. The germline gives CDR1 MNHEY, CDR2 SMNVEV (reference sequence). CDR3 in amino acids: CASSLQDSGRRCTDTQYF. The CDR3 nucleotides read TGTGCCAGCAGTTTACAAGATAGCGGGAGACGATGCACAGATACGCAGTATTTT.

This clonotype has only a few counts. The rearrangement uses TRBV9 and TRBJ2-5, with 10 nucleotides matching TRBD2. The CDR3 is made up of 16 amino acids. Germline CDR1 and CDR2: SGDLS and YYNGEE. J gave up 5 bases and V 0 bases, and 7 bases lay outside the gene matches. In DNA form, the CDR3 reads TGTGCCAGCAGCGTAGAAGTAGGAGCGGGAGGGGAGACCCAGTACTTC. This sequence encodes CASSVEVGAGGETQYF.

This clonotype was seen a few times. This chain joins TRBV7-2 and TRBJ2-2; 8 positions agree with TRBD2. The CDR3 totals 13 residues. Germline V gene data show CDR1 as SGHTA and CDR2 as FQGNSA. Unmatched junction bases numbered 4, after V lost 5 bases and J lost 8 bases. CDR3 in amino acids: CASSQREGGELFF. The CDR3 region has the DNA TGTGCCAGCAGCCAACGGGAGGGTGGGGAGCTGTTTTTT.

A few counts support this clonotype. The chain's CDR3 is CASSQDPAVSSNSYEQYF. In nucleotides, the CDR3 is TGCGCCAGCAGCCAAGACCCTGCGGTCAGCTCTAACTCCTACGAGCAGTACTTC. V usage is TRBV4-1 and J usage is TRBJ2-7; D gene unclear. From germline, CDR1 is MGHRA and CDR2 YSYEKL. This CDR3 comprises 18 residues. V was trimmed by 0 bases and J by 0 bases, leaving 18 bases between them.

This clonotype has more than one count but fewer than ten. This sequence joins TRBV12-3 or TRBV12-4 and TRBJ2-1, with D unclear. The CDR3 spans 13 residues. V was shortened by 8 bases and J by 5 bases, with 13 bases between the two germline ends. The CDR3 region has the DNA TGTGCCAGCCAATCGGGTGTGGACAATGAGCAGTTCTTC. It translates to CASQSGVDNEQFF.

This chain joins TRBV18 and TRBJ2-7, with TRBD2 as a possible D gene (6 bases). Germline CDR1 KGHSH, CDR2 LQKENI. The V end lost 6 bases, the J end lost 3 bases, and 12 bases lay between the germline ends. The CDR3 consists of 13 residues. The CDR3 sequence: CASSPSGLYEQYF. CDR3 DNA sequence: TGTGCCAGCTCCCCGTCGGGACTCTACGAGCAGTACTTC. Using reference TRBV18 and TRBJ2-7 for the parts outside the CDR3, the full variable domain is NAGVMQNPRHLVRRRGQEARLRCSPMKGHSHVYWYRQLPEEGLKFMVYLQKENIIDESGMPKERFSAEFPKEGPSILRIQQVVRGDSAAYFCASSPSGLYEQYFGPGTRLTVT.

This clonotype has only a few counts. The gene calls are TRBV25-1 and TRBJ1-1; 7 nucleotides agree with TRBD1. CDR1 and CDR2 (germline): MGHDK, SYGVNS. This CDR3 is built from 14 residues. Trimming cost V 6 bases and J 0 bases; bases outside gene matches: 4. CDR3 sequence (DNA): TGTGCCAGCAGCTGGGGACAGTTGAACACTGAAGCTTTCTTT. Residues: CASSWGQLNTEAFF.

This clonotype was picked up a small number of times. This chain uses TRBV7-3 with TRBJ2-1, with D tentatively TRBD2 (7 bases). Germline V gene lookup returns CDR1 SGHTA and CDR2 FQGTGA. V lost 5 bases and J lost 2, with 13 bases in between. The CDR3 is made up of 15 amino acids. The CDR3 region is CASSLLGGPYNEQFF. The CDR3 nucleotides are TGTGCCAGCAGCCTCCTGGGGGGGCCCTACAATGAGCAGTTCTTC.

The chain uses TRBV5-1 and TRBJ2-3; 9 positions agree with TRBD2. CDR3 length equals 14 residues. CDR1 SGHRS and CDR2 YFSETQ come from the germline V gene. The V gene end was trimmed by 3 bases and the J gene end by 2 bases; junction bases not matched to a gene: 1. CDR3: CASSSSGNTDTQYF. The CDR3 DNA sequence: TGCGCCAGCAGCTCTAGCGGGAACACAGATACGCAGTATTTT.

This clonotype was found a few times. The chain combines TRBV12-3 or TRBV12-4 with TRBJ1-1, with a weak D call TRBD1 (5 bases). CDR3 length: 12 residues. Trimming cost V 6 bases and J 2 bases, with 7 bases left between them. CDR3 coding DNA: TGTGCCAGCAGCAGGGACAACACTGAAGCTTTCTTT. Protein sequence: CASSRDNTEAFF.

The chain carries TRBV12-3 or TRBV12-4 and TRBJ1-5; D may be TRBD1 (5 bases). Trimming left V 6 bases short and J 4 bases short, with 22 bases between. The CDR3 contains 17 residues. CDR3 sequence reads: CASRATWGSGGNQPQHF. The CDR3 DNA reads TGTGCCAGCAGAGCGACATGGGGGTCGGGCGGGAATCAGCCCCAGCATTTT.

This chain connects TRBV15 to TRBJ2-1; a weak D match, TRBD2 (6 bases). This CDR3 spans 15 amino acids. CDR1 and CDR2 (germline): LNHNV, YYDKDF (reference sequence). The ends were cut back, 0 bases at V and 4 bases at J, with 10 bases in the middle. Written as DNA, the CDR3 is TGTGCCACCAGCAGAGATGTTCGGGGGTACAATGAGCAGTTCTTC. Its protein is CATSRDVRGYNEQFF. Based on the CDR3 plus reference TRBV15 and TRBJ2-1, the full variable domain is DAMVIQNPRYQVTQFGKPVTLSCSQTLNHNVMYWYQQKSSQAPKLLFHYYDKDFNNEADTPDNFQSRRPNTSFCFLDIRSPGLGDTAMYLCATSRDVRGYNEQFFGPGTRLTVL.

This clonotype has ten or more counts. The rearrangement links TRBV29-1 to TRBJ2-5; D might be TRBD1 (5 bases). Trimming pared 6 bases from V and 5 bases from J, leaving 13 bases between. This CDR3 has 12 residues. Germline CDR1 is SQVTM and CDR2 is ANQGSEA. For the CDR3, the DNA is TGCAGCGTCATAGGGGTTGAGGAGACCCAGTACTTC. Protein sequence: CSVIGVEETQYF.

The sample holds a few counts of this clonotype. The chain recombines TRBV24-1 with TRBJ2-3, with TRBD2 matching 10 bases. The CDR3 runs 17 residues. The germline V gene encodes CDR1 KGHDR and CDR2 SFDVKD. The V and J ends lost 9 bases and 1 base, in that order; junction bases with no gene match: 12. For the CDR3, the DNA is TGTGCCACCTCCGCAGCGGGAGGGCCTGTTGGCACAGATACGCAGTATTTT. Translation gives CATSAAGGPVGTDTQYF.

The chain combines TRBV10-2 with TRBJ2-5; maybe TRBD2 (5 bases). Germline values: CDR1 WSHSY, CDR2 SAAADI. The ends were cut back, 4 bases at V and 5 bases at J, with 14 bases in the middle. This CDR3 is built from 14 residues. The CDR3 reads CASSGSAGVETQYF. In DNA form, the CDR3 reads TGCGCCAGCAGTGGGTCCGCGGGTGTGGAGACCCAGTACTTC.

This clonotype appeared a few times. The chain is built from TRBV2 and TRBJ2-1; D is unresolved. CDR1 and CDR2 from the germline V gene are SNHLY and FYNNEI. The V end lost 2 bases, the J end lost 15 bases, and 11 bases lay between the germline ends. This CDR3 spans 11 amino acids. CDR3 sequence: CASSEWYKMFF. The CDR3 DNA follows: TGTGCCAGCAGTGAATGGTACAAGATGTTCTTC.

This clonotype was counted between two and nine times. The chain couples TRBV7-2 to TRBJ1-5; D uncertain. Trimming removed 0 bases from V and 7 bases from J, with 13 bases in between. This CDR3 has 15 amino acids. The germline gives CDR1 SGHTA, CDR2 FQGNSA. The CDR3 DNA follows: TGTGCCAGCAGCTTAGCATTGCCAGCAGCCCAGCCCCAGCATTTT. Translating it yields CASSLALPAAQPQHF.

This chain uses TRBV7-8 with TRBJ1-5, with D uncertain. V lost 5 bases, J lost 5 bases, and 16 bases lay in between. This CDR3 region has 15 residues. In germline, CDR1 is SGHVS, CDR2 FQNEAQ. The CDR3 DNA follows: TGTGCCAGCAGCATCGCGGGCGGAGAACATCAGCCCCAGCATTTT. Its translation: CASSIAGGEHQPQHF. The whole variable domain, filled in from reference TRBV7-8 and TRBJ1-5, reads GAGVSQSPRYKVAKRGQDVALRCDPISGHVSLFWYQQALGQGPEFLTYFQNEAQLDKSGLPSDRFFAERPEGSVSTLKIQRTQQEDSAVYLCASSIAGGEHQPQHFGDGTRLSIL.

This rearrangement joins TRBV27 to TRBJ1-2, with 8 bases fitting TRBD1. V was pared by 8 bases and J by 4 bases, with 12 bases of the junction left unmatched. This CDR3 has 15 amino acids. Germline V gene sequence: CDR1 MNHEY, CDR2 SMNVEV (reference sequence). The CDR3 nucleotides read TGTGCCAGCTCCCGAACCAGGGGGCTTAGCTATGGCTACACCTTC. It specifies CASSRTRGLSYGYTF.

This clonotype was counted a few times. The J gene is TRBJ2-3, the V gene TRBV10-3, with D possibly TRBD2 on 6 matching bases. V was trimmed by 10 bases and J by 2 bases, leaving 16 bases between them. CDR1 ENHRY and CDR2 SYGVKD come from the germline V gene. The CDR3 is made up of 14 amino acids. CDR3 residues: CASHLGGATDTQYF. CDR3 nucleotide sequence: TGTGCCAGTCATCTCGGGGGAGCCACAGATACGCAGTATTTT.

This clonotype showed up just a few times. The chain combines TRBV19 with TRBJ2-1; possible D gene TRBD2, 6 bases. The CDR3 totals 17 residues. Trimming removed 6 bases at V and 0 bases at J, with 18 bases between. Germline CDR1 and CDR2: LNHDA and SQIVND (reference sequence). The CDR3 nucleotides read TGTGCCAGTAGCGAGGGGACTGCACGAAGCTCCTACAATGAGCAGTTCTTC. Translation gives CASSEGTARSSYNEQFF.

The chain combines TRBV7-9 with TRBJ1-2, with a weak D call TRBD1 (5 bases). The CDR3 loop spans 13 amino acids. V was trimmed by 10 bases and J by 4 bases, leaving 16 bases between them. In germline, CDR1 is SEHNR, CDR2 FQNEAQ (reference sequence). CDR3 in amino acids: CAIRQSRGYGYTF. The CDR3 bases are TGTGCCATTAGACAGAGCCGGGGCTATGGCTACACCTTC.

This chain links TRBV3-1 with TRBJ2-1; either TRBD1 or TRBD2 may fit D (6 bases each). V was pared by 1 base and J by 6 bases, with 22 bases between. Germline V gene lookup returns CDR1 LGHDT and CDR2 YNNKEL (reference sequence). This CDR3 spans 18 amino acids. The CDR3, as DNA: TGTGCCAGCAGCCAAGCACGATTAGGACGGGGGCACGTCAATGAGCAGTTCTTC. Protein: CASSQARLGRGHVNEQFF.

V gene TRBV3-1 combines with J gene TRBJ2-1; TRBD2 agrees at 7 bases. CDR3 size: 14 residues. CDR1 is LGHDT, CDR2 YNNKEL, per germline (reference sequence). V lost 1 base, J lost 7 bases, and 4 bases stayed unmatched. Here the CDR3 reads CASSQGTSVNEQFF. CDR3 sequence (DNA): TGTGCCAGCAGCCAAGGAACTAGCGTGAATGAGCAGTTCTTC.

This chain uses TRBV7-9 with TRBJ2-2; D may be TRBD2 (5 bases). Trimming pared 5 bases from V and 0 bases from J, leaving 10 bases between. Germline V lookup: CDR1 SEHNR, CDR2 FQNEAQ (reference sequence). The CDR3 totals 15 residues. The CDR3 DNA follows: TGTGCCAGCAGCCAGGACTCCGCGAACACCGGGGAGCTGTTTTTT. It codes for CASSQDSANTGELFF.

The V call is TRBV20-1, the J call TRBJ1-1; TRBD1 aligns across 10 bases. In germline, CDR1 is DFQATT, CDR2 SNEGSKA (reference sequence). With 0 bases clipped from V and 1 base from J, the junction kept 14 bases outside the gene matches. The CDR3 is 19 amino acids. The CDR3 region is CSARDHSLRDRGSNTEAFF. Written as DNA, the CDR3 is TGCAGTGCTAGAGATCACTCCCTCCGGGACAGGGGATCGAACACTGAAGCTTTCTTT.

The chain couples TRBV6-2 or TRBV6-3 to TRBJ2-1; 12 bases match TRBD2. This CDR3 has 15 residues. CDR1 and CDR2 (germline): MNHEY, SVGEGT. Trimming took 6 bases from V and 8 from J; bases not matched to a gene: 8. In DNA, the CDR3 is TGTGCCAGCAGATTACGACTAGCGGGAGTCTATGAGCAGTTCTTC. Amino acid sequence: CASRLRLAGVYEQFF.

There are a few counts of this clonotype. This chain joins TRBV5-1 and TRBJ2-5; the D gene is possibly TRBD2 (7 bases). The V gene lost 0 bases and the J gene lost 0 bases, with 15 bases spanning the gap. The CDR3 consists of 17 residues. Germline V lookup: CDR1 SGHRS, CDR2 YFSETQ. CDR3 region: CASSLAEGGNYQETQYF. In DNA form, the CDR3 reads TGCGCCAGCAGCTTGGCCGAGGGGGGGAATTACCAAGAGACCCAGTACTTC.

The chain is built from TRBV6-5 and TRBJ1-2; a weak D match, TRBD1 (6 bases). V shed 4 bases and J shed 2 bases, with 17 bases lying between them. The germline V gene encodes CDR1 MNHEY and CDR2 SVGAGI. The CDR3 contains 16 residues. The CDR3 is CASSWKPGEENYGYTF. DNA for the CDR3: TGTGCCAGCAGTTGGAAGCCAGGGGAAGAAAACTATGGCTACACCTTC.